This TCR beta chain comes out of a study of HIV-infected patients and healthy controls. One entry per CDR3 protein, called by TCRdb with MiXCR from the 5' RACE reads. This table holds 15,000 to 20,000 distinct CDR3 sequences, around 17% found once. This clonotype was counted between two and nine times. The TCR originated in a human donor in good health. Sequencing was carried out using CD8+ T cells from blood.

CDR3 amino acids: CASSPLKAAYNEQFF. The CDR3 DNA sequence: TGTGCCAGCAGTCCCCTTAAGGCAGCCTACAATGAGCAGTTCTTC. The V call is TRBV3-1, the J call TRBJ2-1; no clear D. CDR1 and CDR2 from the germline V gene are LGHDT and YNNKEL (reference sequence). The CDR3 loop spans 15 amino acids. V was pared by 6 bases and J by 2 bases, with 14 bases between.